This TCR beta chain was found in a study of blood T cell repertoires in COVID-19. This clone was observed once. The germline V and J ends were trimmed by 6 bases and 3 bases, with 17 bases remaining between them. The CDR3 is 15 residues long. Germline V gene lookup returns CDR1 MDHEN and CDR2 SYDVKM. The study recruited people aged about 18 to 89 years across about two dozen US areas. Each recovered donor of Cohort 3 presented with two negative PCRs, clearance, or symptom resolution. In the authors' methods: It was from reference gene primer amplification that nucleated cell counts were estimated. Profiling relied on immunoSEQ multiplex PCR, and the TCRdb table lists in-frame clones only, not all of them. V and J calls and clone size are copied from that table; D and trimming were computed from the DNA. The table includes fewer than 250,000 clones, approximately 90% detected once.

The chain employs TRBV28 and TRBJ1-1, with a possible D match to TRBD1 (5 bases). Input material: PBMCs or T cells enriched from blood (not recorded which). This receptor was obtained from a man aged 25-40 years who had recovered from COVID-19. Here the CDR3 DNA reads TGTGCCAGCAGGGGTTCCGGACAAGGGCACACTGAAGCTTTCTTT. It specifies CASRGSGQGHTEAFF.